One sample yielded the 12 T cell receptor beta chains listed below, sequenced in a study of shared clonotypes between healthy human individuals (dated by TCRdb to about 2020). Library creation used the immunoSEQ multiplex PCR assay. Sourced from immuneACCESS, this table was stored by TCRdb with only in-frame sequences that have V and J called. A share of the clones is absent; for the studies checked, an unresolved V gene accounts for under half, and the remainder has no known explanation. In all, the sample holds some 900,000 clones, and about three quarters of those were seen once. The ten largest clones take up about 1.5% of the sample. Sequenced material: memory CD4+ T cells sorted from blood. What this sample's cell subset or site label stands for: CD45RA-negative fraction. Receptor source: a man aged 18-30 years in good health.

V is TRBV7-9 and J is TRBJ2-7; TRBD2 aligns across 7 bases. The length of the CDR3 is 14 residues. V lost 0 bases to trimming and J lost 4 bases; unmatched junction nucleotides: 3. In germline, CDR1 is SEHNR, CDR2 FQNEAQ (reference sequence). In nucleotides, the CDR3 is TGTGCCAGCAGCTTAGCTAGCGGGTTTTACGAGCAGTACTTC. Translation gives CASSLASGFYEQYF.

The chain joins TRBV4-1 to TRBJ2-2; D is ambiguous. Germline values: CDR1 MGHRA, CDR2 YSYEKL. With 1 base removed from V and 5 bases from J, the gap between germline ends came to 5 bases. The CDR3 loop spans 13 amino acids. The CDR3 region is CASSQVMTGELFF. The CDR3 region has the DNA TGCGCCAGCAGCCAAGTGATGACCGGGGAGCTGTTTTTT.

This chain's CDR3 is CASSPWAGSSSYEQYF. The CDR3 DNA reads TGTGCCAGCAGCCCCTGGGCGGGTAGTAGCTCCTACGAGCAGTACTTC. The genes are TRBV7-6 and TRBJ2-7, with D perhaps matching TRBD2 (5 bases). The V and J ends lost 5 bases and 0 bases respectively, with 17 bases between them. CDR1 SGHVS and CDR2 FNYEAQ come from the germline V gene. The CDR3 is 16 amino acids. Full variable domain (rest looked up from reference TRBV7-6 and TRBJ2-7): GAGVSQSPRYKVTKRGQDVALRCDPISGHVSLYWYRQALGQGPEFLTYFNYEAQQDKSGLPNDRFSAERPEGSISTLTIQRTEQRDSAMYRCASSPWAGSSSYEQYFGPGTRLTVT.

The chain links TRBV18 to TRBJ2-7; 10 bases are shared with TRBD2. This CDR3 contains 16 residues. Germline trimming cut 3 bases from V and 3 bases from J; bases unmatched to any gene: 8. The germline V gene has CDR1 KGHSH and CDR2 LQKENI. CDR3 in DNA: TGTGCCAGCTCACCCGGTGGCCTAGCGGGAGTCTACGAGCAGTACTTC. This gives the protein CASSPGGLAGVYEQYF.

Comment on this clone: This sample also contains other DNA sequences that code for the same CDR3. CDR3 amino acids: CASSPLQGNTDTQYF. In nucleotides, the CDR3 is TGTGCCAGCTCACCACTGCAGGGCAACACAGATACGCAGTATTTT. The chain employs TRBV18 and TRBJ2-3, with D perhaps TRBD1 (5 bases). The CDR3 runs 15 residues. V lost 1 base, J lost 2 bases, and 10 bases lay in between. Looked up from germline, CDR1 is KGHSH and CDR2 is LQKENI.

This clone was counted ten times or more. The V gene is TRBV5-6, the J gene TRBJ2-3; unclear D gene. The germline V gene has CDR1 SGHDT and CDR2 YYEEEE. This CDR3 is built from 15 residues. The V gene lost 7 bases and the J gene lost 4 bases, with 19 bases spanning the gap. CDR3 protein: CASSFVLRPADTQYF. The CDR3 DNA reads TGTGCCAGCTCATTCGTCCTACGCCCCGCAGATACGCAGTATTTT.

Turning to this clone: Other DNA sequences in the sample encode the same CDR3. V usage is TRBV18 and J usage is TRBJ2-2; D may be TRBD1 or TRBD2 (6 bases each). Trimming took 0 bases from V and 5 from J, leaving 7 bases between them. The CDR3 has 14 residues. Germline V gene data show CDR1 as KGHSH and CDR2 as LQKENI. The CDR3, as DNA: TGTGCCAGCTCACCACCAGGGGGGACCGGGGAGCTGTTTTTT. Translated, it gives CASSPPGGTGELFF.

V usage is TRBV29-1 and J usage is TRBJ2-3; D is undetermined. Trimming shortened V by 5 bases and J by 2 bases, and 11 bases separated the two germline ends. Per the germline V gene, CDR1 is SQVTM and CDR2 is ANQGSEA. The CDR3 consists of 13 residues. As DNA, the CDR3 is TGCAGCGTTCAGCTCCTACTCACAGATACGCAGTATTTT. The encoded protein is CSVQLLLTDTQYF.

The gene calls are TRBV30 and TRBJ2-7; 8 positions match TRBD1. After removal of 2 bases from V and 3 bases from J, the junction contained 9 bases not matched to a gene. This CDR3 comprises 15 residues. CDR1 and CDR2 from the germline V gene are GTSNPN and SVGIG (reference sequence). CDR3 loop: CAWSPGQGPLYEQYF. The CDR3 region has the DNA TGTGCCTGGAGTCCCGGACAGGGCCCCCTCTACGAGCAGTACTTC.

V gene TRBV10-2 combines with J gene TRBJ2-2; unclear D gene. CDR3 length: 14 residues. Trimming removed 1 base from V and 5 bases from J, with 8 bases in between. Germline V gene lookup returns CDR1 WSHSY and CDR2 SAAADI. The CDR3 DNA reads TGCGCCAGCAGTGAGTACGGAGTAACCGGGGAGCTGTTTTTT. Its translation: CASSEYGVTGELFF.

This clone appeared once. The chain employs TRBV19 and TRBJ1-1; no definite D call. The CDR3 contains 14 residues. Germline assignment: CDR1 LNHDA and CDR2 SQIVND (reference sequence). The germline V and J ends were trimmed by 6 bases and 0 bases, with 11 bases remaining between them. In nucleotides, the CDR3 is TGTGCCAGTAGAGGGTGGGAAATGAACACTGAAGCTTTCTTT. Translating it yields CASRGWEMNTEAFF.

The chain carries TRBV4-1 and TRBJ1-2; a weak D match, TRBD1 (5 bases). The V gene's germline CDR1 is MGHRA and CDR2 YSYEKL. CDR3 length equals 14 residues. Between the trimmed V and J ends, which lost 4 bases and 7 bases, there was a span of 16 bases. In nucleotides, the CDR3 is TGCGCCAGCAGCCGGGGGGGTATTGTGTCTGGCTACACCTTC. This encodes CASSRGGIVSGYTF.